This entry lists 13 T cell receptor beta chains sequenced from one sample in a study of shared clonotypes between healthy human individuals. Data came from immunoSEQ multiplex PCR; TCRdb stores just in-frame clones and leaves some out. The sample lists about 1 million clones, approximately 72% seen once, with about 1.5% in the top ten. Material for sequencing was memory CD4+ T cells sorted from blood. Subset reported: CD45RA-negative fraction. The receptors originated from a man aged 18 to 30 in good health.

As regards this clone: Different DNA sequences within this sample yield the same CDR3. The chain couples TRBV5-1 to TRBJ2-7; D is unclear. Trimming left V 0 bases short and J 1 base short, with 8 bases between. Germline loops: CDR1 SGHRS, CDR2 YFSETQ. CDR3 size: 14 residues. DNA of the CDR3: TGCGCCAGCAGCTTGGAACCGGGTTCCTACGAGCAGTACTTC. This gives the protein CASSLEPGSYEQYF.

The chain uses TRBV7-8 and TRBJ2-3; D not certain. This CDR3 has 13 amino acids. The germline V and J ends were trimmed by 0 bases and 6 bases, with 7 bases remaining between them. The germline gives CDR1 SGHVS, CDR2 FQNEAQ. The CDR3 loop is CASSLAPRDTQYF. DNA for the CDR3: TGTGCCAGCAGCTTAGCCCCCAGGGATACGCAGTATTTT. Complete variable domain (other parts from reference TRBV7-8 and TRBJ2-3): GAGVSQSPRYKVAKRGQDVALRCDPISGHVSLFWYQQALGQGPEFLTYFQNEAQLDKSGLPSDRFFAERPEGSVSTLKIQRTQQEDSAVYLCASSLAPRDTQYFGPGTRLTVL.

The chain joins TRBV14 to TRBJ2-3; no clear D. The V end was cut by 5 bases, the J end by 2 bases, with 8 bases between. The CDR3 loop spans 13 amino acids. CDR1 SGHDN and CDR2 FVKESK come from the germline V gene. DNA for the CDR3: TGTGCCAGCAGCAGAGATCTCACAGATACGCAGTATTTT. It codes for CASSRDLTDTQYF.

This clone is a singleton in its sample. The CDR3, as DNA: TGTGCCAGCAGTCCCGGGACTCGAGGGGAGACCCAGTACTTC. It yields the protein CASSPGTRGETQYF. The chain couples TRBV6-6 to TRBJ2-5; tentative D call: TRBD2 (6 bases). Germline assignment: CDR1 MNHNY and CDR2 SVGAGI (reference sequence). V shed 5 bases and J shed 5 bases, with 15 bases lying between them. The length of the CDR3 is 14 residues.

This chain connects TRBV7-2 to TRBJ1-3, with no clear D. Trimming cost V 0 bases and J 4 bases, with 7 bases left between them. The CDR3 totals 14 residues. The germline gives CDR1 SGHTA, CDR2 FQGNSA. CDR3 sequence (DNA): TGTGCCAGCAGCTTAGCGTCCCCGGGAAACACCATATATTTT. Translated, it gives CASSLASPGNTIYF. The whole variable domain, remainder taken from reference TRBV7-2 and TRBJ1-3, is GAGVSQSPSNKVTEKGKDVELRCDPISGHTALYWYRQSLGQGLEFLIYFQGNSAPDKSGLPSDRFSAERTGGSVSTLTIQRTQQEDSAVYLCASSLASPGNTIYFGEGSWLTVV.

V usage is TRBV7-8 and J usage is TRBJ1-5; 9 positions agree with TRBD1. The junction had 6 bases not matched to a gene; V was cut back by 5 bases and J by 10 bases. Germline CDR1 SGHVS, CDR2 FQNEAQ. The length of the CDR3 is 13 residues. The CDR3 sequence is CASSERTGVPQHF. CDR3 DNA: TGTGCCAGCAGCGAAAGGACAGGGGTTCCCCAGCATTTT.

The chain links TRBV7-9 to TRBJ2-3, with D hard to call. The CDR3 has 16 amino acids. CDR1 is SEHNR and CDR2 is FQNEAQ in the germline V gene (reference sequence). V was cut by 5 bases and J by 2 bases, with 17 bases left in between. The CDR3 nucleotides read TGTGCCAGCAGCGCCATGACTGGGGTCAACACAGATACGCAGTATTTT. Translating gives CASSAMTGVNTDTQYF.

The rearrangement joins TRBV10-3 to TRBJ1-5; no clear D gene. Between the trimmed V and J ends, which lost 10 bases and 4 bases, there was a span of 17 bases. Germline V gene sequence: CDR1 ENHRY, CDR2 SYGVKD. This CDR3 is 14 amino acids long. CDR3 residues: CATRPDGSNQPQHF. The DNA of the CDR3 is TGTGCCACGAGACCGGACGGATCGAATCAGCCCCAGCATTTT.

The chain recombines TRBV7-9 with TRBJ1-3; tentative D call: TRBD1 (5 bases). This CDR3 region has 18 residues. The V end lost 5 bases, the J end lost 0 bases, and 20 bases lay between the germline ends. In germline, CDR1 is SEHNR, CDR2 FQNEAQ (reference sequence). The CDR3 region has the DNA TGTGCCAGCAGCCCCCCCTGGGGCCTAGTAAGCTCTGGAAACACCATATATTTT. This sequence encodes CASSPPWGLVSSGNTIYF.

The chain links TRBV6-4 to TRBJ1-1; D is perhaps TRBD1 (6 bases). The CDR3 covers 13 residues. Germline V gene data show CDR1 as MRHNA and CDR2 as SNTAGT. Trimming removed 6 bases from V and 8 bases from J, with 16 bases in between. The CDR3 DNA reads as TGTGCCAGCAGCGCCACTAGGGGGAGCGAAGCTTTCTTT. It specifies CASSATRGSEAFF.

On this clone itself: This specimen includes other DNA sequences encoding the same CDR3. This chain links TRBV30 with TRBJ1-1; 9 nucleotides agree with TRBD1. Germline loops: CDR1 GTSNPN, CDR2 SVGIG (reference sequence). V lost 6 bases and J lost 1; bases outside the gene matches: 3. The CDR3 is 13 amino acids. Here the CDR3 DNA reads TGTGCCTGCCGGGGACAGGGGAACACTGAAGCTTTCTTT. This sequence encodes CACRGQGNTEAFF.

The J gene is TRBJ2-2, the V gene TRBV15; TRBD1 agrees at 8 bases. Germline V lookup: CDR1 LNHNV, CDR2 YYDKDF (reference sequence). The CDR3 runs 14 residues. J lost 7 bases, V lost 3 bases, and 4 bases had no gene match. The CDR3 region is CATSRDRANGELFF. For the CDR3, the DNA is TGTGCCACCAGCAGGGACAGGGCGAACGGGGAGCTGTTTTTT.

This clone was detected once. V is TRBV10-3 and J is TRBJ1-2; 8 bases fit TRBD1. The germline CDR1 and CDR2 sequences are ENHRY and SYGVKD. J was trimmed by 8 bases and V by 4 bases; bases with no gene match: 6. The CDR3 spans 13 residues. In nucleotides, the CDR3 is TGTGCCATCAGTGGCCAGGGGGCGCGGGGCTACACCTTC. The encoded protein is CAISGQGARGYTF.